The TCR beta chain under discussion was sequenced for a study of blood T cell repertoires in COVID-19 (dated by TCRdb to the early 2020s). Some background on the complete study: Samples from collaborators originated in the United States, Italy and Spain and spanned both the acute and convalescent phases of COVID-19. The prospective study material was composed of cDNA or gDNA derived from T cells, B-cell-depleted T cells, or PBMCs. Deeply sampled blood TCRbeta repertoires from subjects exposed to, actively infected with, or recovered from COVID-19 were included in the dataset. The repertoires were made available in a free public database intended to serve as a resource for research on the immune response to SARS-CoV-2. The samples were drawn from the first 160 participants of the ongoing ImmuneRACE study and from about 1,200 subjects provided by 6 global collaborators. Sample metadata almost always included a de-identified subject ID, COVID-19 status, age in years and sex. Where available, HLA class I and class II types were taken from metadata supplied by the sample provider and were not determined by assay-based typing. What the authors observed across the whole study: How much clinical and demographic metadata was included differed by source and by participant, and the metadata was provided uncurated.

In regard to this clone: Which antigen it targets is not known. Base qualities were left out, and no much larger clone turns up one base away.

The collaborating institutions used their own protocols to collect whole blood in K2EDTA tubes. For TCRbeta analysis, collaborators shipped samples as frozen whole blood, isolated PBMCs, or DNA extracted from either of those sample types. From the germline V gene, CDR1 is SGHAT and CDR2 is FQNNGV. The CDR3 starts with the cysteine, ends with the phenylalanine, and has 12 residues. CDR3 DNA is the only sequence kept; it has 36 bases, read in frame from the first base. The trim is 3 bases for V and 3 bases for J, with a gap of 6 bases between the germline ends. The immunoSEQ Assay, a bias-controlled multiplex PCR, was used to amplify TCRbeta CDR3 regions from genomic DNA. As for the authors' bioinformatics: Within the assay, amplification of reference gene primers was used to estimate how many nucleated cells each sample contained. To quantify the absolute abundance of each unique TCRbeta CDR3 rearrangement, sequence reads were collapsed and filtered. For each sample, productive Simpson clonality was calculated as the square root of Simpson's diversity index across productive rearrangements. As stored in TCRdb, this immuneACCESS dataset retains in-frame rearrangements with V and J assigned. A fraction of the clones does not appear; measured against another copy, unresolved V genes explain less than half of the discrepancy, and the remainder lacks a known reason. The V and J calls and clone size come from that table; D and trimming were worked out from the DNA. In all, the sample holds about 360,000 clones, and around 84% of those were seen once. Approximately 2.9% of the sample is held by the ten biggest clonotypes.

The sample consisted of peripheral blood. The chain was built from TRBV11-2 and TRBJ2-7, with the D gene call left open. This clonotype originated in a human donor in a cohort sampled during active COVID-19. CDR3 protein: CASSFEDYEQYF. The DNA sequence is TGTGCCAGCAGCTTTGAGGACTACGAGCAGTACTTC.